This TCR beta chain was sequenced in a study of beta chain features in type 1 diabetes. Overall study results and limits: Whether TCRB rearrangement is influenced by HLA type was left unresolved in this analysis. A potential PCR bias toward shorter templates would be equal in patient and control samples.

Comments on this clone: The antigen is unknown.

Sequenced material consisted of expressed TCRB transcripts (all of the isolated RNA was reverse transcribed). Repertoires were generated with immunoSEQ multiplex PCR, while TCRdb's copy carries only in-frame clones and drops some. The sample lists around 240,000 clones; around 65% were seen once. V gave up 4 bases and J gave up 7 bases, with 9 bases separating them. Germline loops: CDR1 SGHDT, CDR2 YYEEEE. The length of the CDR3 is 12 residues. The chain uses TRBV5-6 and TRBJ2-1, with D unresolved. The TCR comes from a young man in good health. Sequencing input: naive CD4+ T cells from blood. CDR3 bases: TGTGCCAGCAGCCTTGTGTGGAATGAGCAGTTCTTC. This translates into CASSLVWNEQFF.